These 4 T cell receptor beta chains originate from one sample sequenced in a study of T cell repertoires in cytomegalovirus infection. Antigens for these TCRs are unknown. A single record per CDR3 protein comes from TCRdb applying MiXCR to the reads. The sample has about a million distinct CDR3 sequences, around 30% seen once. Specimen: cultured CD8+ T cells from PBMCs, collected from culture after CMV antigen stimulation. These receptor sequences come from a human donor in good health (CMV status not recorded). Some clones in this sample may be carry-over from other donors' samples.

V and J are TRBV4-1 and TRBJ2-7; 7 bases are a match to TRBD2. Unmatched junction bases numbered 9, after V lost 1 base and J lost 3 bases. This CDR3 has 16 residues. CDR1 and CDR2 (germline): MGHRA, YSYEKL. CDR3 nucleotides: TGCGCCAGCAGCCAAGTTGGACTAGTGGCAAACTACGAGCAGTACGTC. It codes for CASSQVGLVANYEQYV.

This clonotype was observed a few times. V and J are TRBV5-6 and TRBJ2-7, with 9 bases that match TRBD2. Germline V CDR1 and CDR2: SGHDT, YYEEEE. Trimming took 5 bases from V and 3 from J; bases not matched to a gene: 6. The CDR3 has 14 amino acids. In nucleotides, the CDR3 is TGTGCCAGCAGTGGTAGCGGGGGTATCTACGAGCAGTACGTC. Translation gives CASSGSGGIYEQYV.

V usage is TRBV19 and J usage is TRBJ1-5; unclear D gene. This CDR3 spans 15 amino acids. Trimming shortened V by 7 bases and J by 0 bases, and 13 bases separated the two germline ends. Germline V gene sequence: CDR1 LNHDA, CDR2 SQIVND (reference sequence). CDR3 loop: CASIENGISNQPQHF. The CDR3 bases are TGTGCCAGTATAGAGAACGGAATTAGCAATCAGCCCCAGCATTTT.

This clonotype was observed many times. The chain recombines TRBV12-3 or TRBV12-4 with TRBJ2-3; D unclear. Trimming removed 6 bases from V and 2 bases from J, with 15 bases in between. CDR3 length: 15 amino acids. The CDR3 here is CASSFVPEITDTQYF. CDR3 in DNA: TGTGCCAGCAGCTTCGTACCCGAAATCACAGATACGCAGTATTTT.